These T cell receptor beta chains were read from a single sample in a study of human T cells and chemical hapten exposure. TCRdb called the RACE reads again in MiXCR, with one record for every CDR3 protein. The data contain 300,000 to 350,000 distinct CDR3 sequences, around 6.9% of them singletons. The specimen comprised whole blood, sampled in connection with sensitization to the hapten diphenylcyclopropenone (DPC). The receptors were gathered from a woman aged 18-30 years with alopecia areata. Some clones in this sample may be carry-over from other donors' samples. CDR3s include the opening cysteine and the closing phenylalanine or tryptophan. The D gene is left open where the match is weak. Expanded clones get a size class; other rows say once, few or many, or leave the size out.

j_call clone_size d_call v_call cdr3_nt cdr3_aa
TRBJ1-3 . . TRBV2 TGTGCCAGCAGTGAGTTGGTGCTTACATCTGGAAACACCATATATTTT CASSELVLTSGNTIYF
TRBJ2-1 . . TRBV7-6 TGTGCCAGCAGCTCCCCCCGGGCCTCAATATCCCCATATAGCCCCACGATCAACTACAATGAGCAGTTCTTC CASSSPRASISPYSPTINYNEQFF
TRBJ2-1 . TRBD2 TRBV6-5 TGTGCCAGCAGTTACTCGATACTGGCGGGGGGGCCTAGCAATGAGCAGTTCTTC CASSYSILAGGPSNEQFF
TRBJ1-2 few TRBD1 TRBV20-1 TGCAGTGGCCTAATACCGGGACAGGGATATAGTCGCTACACCTTC CSGLIPGQGYSRYTF
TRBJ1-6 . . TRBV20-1 TGCAGTGCTCGCAGTGGGGTGTCCTTTTATTCACCCCTCCACTTT CSARSGVSFYSPLHF
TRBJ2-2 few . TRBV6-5 TGTGCCGTTAGAGGAGCCAACACCGGGGAGCTGTTTTTT CAVRGANTGELFF
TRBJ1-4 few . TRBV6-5 TGTGCCAGCAGCCGGGGCCGTGAAAAACTGTTTTTT CASSRGREKLFF
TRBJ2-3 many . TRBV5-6 TGTGCCAGCAGCTTGGACAGGGCTGGAGATACGCAGTATTTT CASSLDRAGDTQYF
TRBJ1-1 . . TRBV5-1 TGCGCCAGCAGCTTGAACAGGGTTCCGAACACTGAAGCTTTCTTT CASSLNRVPNTEAFF
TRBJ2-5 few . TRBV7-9 TGTGCCAGCAGCTTAGTTCTCTTTAGCAGACAAGAGACCCAGTACTTC CASSLVLFSRQETQYF
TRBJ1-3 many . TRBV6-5 TGTGCCAGCAGTTACGGGAGTACTGGAAACACCATATATTTT CASSYGSTGNTIYF
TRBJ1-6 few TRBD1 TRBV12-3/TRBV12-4 TGTGCCAGCAGTTTATATGGGGGACAGGGTGATCGGGCCCTCCACTTT CASSLYGGQGDRALHF
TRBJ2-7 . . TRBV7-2 TGTGCCAGCAGCCCGGACAGTTTGGACTACGAGCAGTACTTC CASSPDSLDYEQYF
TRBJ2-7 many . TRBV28 TGTGCCAGCAGTGCAGGGCACGAGCAGTACTTC CASSAGHEQYF
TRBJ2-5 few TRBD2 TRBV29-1 TGCAGCGTTGACTTTGGAGCGGGGCCCCAGATCCCTCAGTACTTC CSVDFGAGPQIPQYF
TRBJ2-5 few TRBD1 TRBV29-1 TGCAGCGTCTTCCCCACAGGGGGAGAGACCCAGTACTTC CSVFPTGGETQYF
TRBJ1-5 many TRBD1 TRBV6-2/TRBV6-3 TGTGCCAGCAGTGGGGACAGGGCTGGCAATCAGCCCCAGCATTTT CASSGDRAGNQPQHF
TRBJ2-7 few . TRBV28 TGTGCCAGCAGTTCAAATCCGCGCGAGCAGTACTTC CASSSNPREQYF
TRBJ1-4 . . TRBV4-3 TGCGCCAGCAGCCAAGGGACCGGAGGGACTAATGAAAAACTGTTTTTT CASSQGTGGTNEKLFF
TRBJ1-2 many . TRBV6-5 TGTGCCAGCGGGGAAGAGAGTAAACGTAACTATGGCTACACCTTC CASGEESKRNYGYTF
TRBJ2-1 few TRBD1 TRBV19 TGTGCCAGTAGTATTAGGGCAGGGGGTCAGGATGAGCAGTTCTTC CASSIRAGGQDEQFF
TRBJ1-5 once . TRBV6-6 TGTGCCAGCAGCTTGGGGCGACAAACCCGCCGACATCAGCCCCAGCATTTT CASSLGRQTRRHQPQHF
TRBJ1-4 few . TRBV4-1 TGCGCCAGCAGCCAAGGGCGGGCAGGGAAGGTCAAAAAACTGTTTTTT CASSQGRAGKVKKLFF